The 29 T cell receptor beta chains below were found in one sample sequenced in a study of shared clonotypes between healthy human individuals. Terminally differentiated effector memory CD45RA+ cells were excluded by CCR7 positive selection of CD45RO-negative cells. Some clones are missing from TCRdb's copy, which holds only in-frame ones; the method was immunoSEQ multiplex PCR. The sample shows 2 million to 2.5 million clones, 85% to 95% of them seen only once. Sequenced material: naive CD8+ T cells sorted from blood. These receptors all stem from a man between 18 and 29 years old in good health.

This clone is a singleton in its sample. The CDR3, as DNA: TGTGCCAGCAGCGTAGTGGACGGAAACACCATATATTTT. Translating gives CASSVVDGNTIYF. This chain joins TRBV9 and TRBJ1-3; unclear D gene. The CDR3 sequence is 13 residues long. Germline assignment: CDR1 SGDLS and CDR2 YYNGEE. With 0 bases removed from V and 4 bases from J, the gap between germline ends came to 5 bases.

The chain uses TRBV9 and TRBJ2-5; the D gene is possibly TRBD2 (5 bases). The CDR3 extends over 15 amino acids. Trimming removed 0 bases at V and 5 bases at J, with 14 bases between. Germline V lookup: CDR1 SGDLS, CDR2 YYNGEE. The CDR3 DNA is TGTGCCAGCAGCGTAGCCGGGGAGAACGGGGAGACCCAGTACTTC. Translation: CASSVAGENGETQYF. Full variable domain (missing parts from reference TRBV9 and TRBJ2-5): DSGVTQTPKHLITATGQRVTLRCSPRSGDLSVYWYQQSLDQGLQFLIQYYNGEERAKGNILERFSAQQFPDLHSELNLSSLELGDSALYFCASSVAGENGETQYFGPGTRLLVL.

The chain combines TRBV7-9 with TRBJ1-2, with 9 bases aligning to TRBD1. CDR1 and CDR2 from the germline V gene are SEHNR and FQNEAQ (reference sequence). V trimming: 6 bases; J trimming: 6 bases; junction bases outside the gene matches: 8. The CDR3 sequence is 14 residues long. CDR3 protein: CASREQGALDGYTF. The CDR3 coding sequence is TGTGCCAGCAGAGAACAGGGGGCTTTGGATGGCTACACCTTC.

The chain combines TRBV4-1 with TRBJ1-3, with D perhaps TRBD1 (5 bases). CDR3 length equals 19 residues. The germline V gene has CDR1 MGHRA and CDR2 YSYEKL. Trimming took 0 bases from V and 0 from J, leaving 18 bases between them. Here the CDR3 reads CASSQDGYRQKSSGNTIYF. In DNA, the CDR3 is TGCGCCAGCAGCCAAGATGGGTACAGGCAGAAGAGCTCTGGAAACACCATATATTTT.

This chain uses TRBV5-1 with TRBJ1-2, with 7 nucleotides matching TRBD1. CDR1 and CDR2 (germline): SGHRS, YFSETQ. J lost 7 bases, V lost 0 bases, and 3 bases had no gene match. This CDR3 is built from 13 residues. Here the CDR3 DNA reads TGCGCCAGCAGCTTGGACAGGGGTTTTGGCTACACCTTC. Protein product: CASSLDRGFGYTF.

In its sample, this clone was seen once. The chain uses TRBV25-1 and TRBJ2-5; the D is unclear. V shed 4 bases and J shed 2 bases, with 5 bases lying between them. Germline lookup yields CDR1 MGHDK and CDR2 SYGVNS. CDR3 length: 12 amino acids. In DNA form, the CDR3 reads TGTGCCAGCAGTGCACAACAAGAGACCCAGTACTTC. Its protein product is CASSAQQETQYF. The variable domain in full, with the rest retrieved from reference TRBV25-1 and TRBJ2-5, is EADIYQTPRYLVIGTGKKITLECSQTMGHDKMYWYQQDPGMELHLIHYSYGVNSTEKGDLSSESTVSRIRTEHFPLTLESARPSHTSQYLCASSAQQETQYFGPGTRLLVL.

The rearrangement uses TRBV9 and TRBJ2-5, with 11 positions matching TRBD1. This CDR3 contains 15 residues. Germline V lookup: CDR1 SGDLS, CDR2 YYNGEE. J gave up 2 bases and V 4 bases, and 4 bases lay outside the gene matches. The CDR3 here is CASSSDRGHQETQYF. The CDR3 nucleotides read TGTGCCAGCAGCTCGGACAGGGGGCATCAAGAGACCCAGTACTTC.

This sequence joins TRBV6-5 and TRBJ2-7; 8 positions agree with TRBD2. Losses at the gene ends were 6 bases for V and 2 bases for J; bases not matched to a gene: 9. CDR3 length: 15 amino acids. Germline assignment: CDR1 MNHEY and CDR2 SVGAGI. Written as DNA, the CDR3 is TGTGCCAGCAGCCGGGGGGGAACAAGCCCCTACGAGCAGTACTTC. Residues: CASSRGGTSPYEQYF.

The V and J genes are TRBV19 and TRBJ2-3, with D uncertain. Trimming left V 4 bases short and J 6 bases short, with 11 bases between. The CDR3 loop spans 13 amino acids. Germline V gives CDR1 LNHDA, CDR2 SQIVND (reference sequence). In DNA, the CDR3 is TGTGCCAGTAGTACATCGTCGGGTGATACGCAGTATTTT. It codes for CASSTSSGDTQYF.

The chain uses TRBV28 and TRBJ1-6; D remains unclear. In germline, CDR1 is MDHEN, CDR2 SYDVKM. CDR3 length: 14 amino acids. V shed 2 bases and J shed 3 bases, with 5 bases lying between them. CDR3 sequence: CASSLMGYNSPLHF. CDR3 in DNA: TGTGCCAGCAGTTTAATGGGCTATAATTCACCCCTCCACTTT.

Points on this clone: The same CDR3 can be traced to other DNA sequences in this sample. V and J are TRBV19 and TRBJ2-7; 7 nucleotides line up with TRBD2. The CDR3 runs 13 residues. CDR1 LNHDA and CDR2 SQIVND come from the germline V gene (reference sequence). J was trimmed by 4 bases and V by 4 bases; bases with no gene match: 4. This CDR3 is CASSSGGPYEQYF. Written as DNA, the CDR3 is TGTGCCAGTAGTAGCGGGGGACCTTACGAGCAGTACTTC. Looking up the rest from reference TRBV19 and TRBJ2-7 gives the full variable domain: DGGITQSPKYLFRKEGQNVTLSCEQNLNHDAMYWYRQDPGQGLRLIYYSQIVNDFQKGDIAEGYSVSREKKESFPLTVTSAQKNPTAFYLCASSSGGPYEQYFGPGTRLTVT.

The chain couples TRBV5-6 to TRBJ2-7, with D possibly being TRBD2 (5 bases). Trimming took off 4 bases at V and 1 base at J, with 12 bases between the two ends. This CDR3 is built from 14 residues. Germline CDR1 and CDR2: SGHDT and YYEEEE. The CDR3 is CASSPGLESYEQYF. In nucleotides, the CDR3 is TGTGCCAGCAGCCCCGGACTGGAGTCCTACGAGCAGTACTTC. The variable domain in full, with the rest retrieved from reference TRBV5-6 and TRBJ2-7, is DAGVTQSPTHLIKTRGQQVTLRCSPKSGHDTVSWYQQALGQGPQFIFQYYEEEERQRGNFPDRFSGHQFPNYSSELNVNALLLGDSALYLCASSPGLESYEQYFGPGTRLTVT.

The rearrangement uses TRBV6-5 and TRBJ2-7, with a possible D match to TRBD2 (6 bases). The CDR3 contains 16 residues. Trimming took off 0 bases at V and 0 bases at J, with 12 bases between the two ends. Germline CDR1 and CDR2: MNHEY and SVGAGI. This chain's CDR3 is CASSYSASVISYEQYF. The CDR3 nucleotides read TGTGCCAGCAGTTACTCTGCTAGCGTAATCTCCTACGAGCAGTACTTC.

The rearrangement uses TRBV7-9 and TRBJ2-7; a possible D gene is TRBD1 (5 bases). Germline V lookup: CDR1 SEHNR, CDR2 FQNEAQ (reference sequence). The CDR3 length is 15 residues. V was shortened by 4 bases and J by 6 bases, with 19 bases between the two germline ends. The CDR3 nucleotides read TGTGCCAGCAGCTCGAACCAGGGATCGTACGGCGAGCAGTACTTC. This codes for CASSSNQGSYGEQYF.

In this sample, this clone turned up a few times. The CDR3 protein is CASSPGWGGRSPLHF. DNA of the CDR3: TGTGCCAGTAGTCCTGGATGGGGGGGAAGATCACCCCTCCACTTT. This chain connects TRBV19 to TRBJ1-6; a weak D match, TRBD1 (5 bases). V was cut by 5 bases and J by 10 bases, with 18 bases left in between. CDR1 and CDR2 from the germline V gene are LNHDA and SQIVND (reference sequence). The CDR3 consists of 15 residues.

V is TRBV7-9 and J is TRBJ2-7; 7 bases align to TRBD1. The germline V gene encodes CDR1 SEHNR and CDR2 FQNEAQ (reference sequence). This CDR3 spans 14 amino acids. V lost 4 bases and J lost 5; bases outside the gene matches: 8. In DNA form, the CDR3 reads TGTGCCAGCAGCTGGTTACAGGGGTCCGACGAGCAGTACTTC. Translating it yields CASSWLQGSDEQYF. The variable domain in full, with the rest retrieved from reference TRBV7-9 and TRBJ2-7, is DTGVSQNPRHKITKRGQNVTFRCDPISEHNRLYWYRQTLGQGPEFLTYFQNEAQLEKSRLLSDRFSAERPKGSFSTLEIQRTEQGDSAMYLCASSWLQGSDEQYFGPGTRLTVT.

The V gene is TRBV4-3, the J gene TRBJ2-1, with 8 positions matching TRBD1. Trimming took 0 bases from V and 10 from J; bases not matched to a gene: 14. The CDR3 is 17 amino acids. Germline CDR1 LGHNA, CDR2 YSLEER. CDR3 loop: CASSQDPLQGEFREQFF. In DNA, the CDR3 is TGCGCCAGCAGCCAAGATCCACTACAGGGGGAGTTCCGGGAGCAGTTCTTC.

The chain links TRBV5-1 to TRBJ2-5; D call uncertain. The CDR3 sequence is 14 residues long. Trimming removed 0 bases at V and 5 bases at J, with 11 bases between. Looked up from germline, CDR1 is SGHRS and CDR2 is YFSETQ. CDR3 sequence: CASSLEVAWETQYF. As DNA, the CDR3 is TGCGCCAGCAGCTTGGAAGTAGCTTGGGAGACCCAGTACTTC.

The chain recombines TRBV30 with TRBJ2-7; no clear D. Germline V gene data show CDR1 as GTSNPN and CDR2 as SVGIG (reference sequence). Trimming left V 1 base short and J 2 bases short, with 6 bases between. The CDR3 totals 12 residues. CDR3 loop: CAWSDVAYEQYF. The CDR3 nucleotides read TGTGCCTGGAGTGATGTGGCCTACGAGCAGTACTTC.

This chain uses TRBV12-5 with TRBJ2-6, with 8 nucleotides matching TRBD1. This CDR3 comprises 15 residues. Germline values: CDR1 LGHNT, CDR2 FRNRAP. Trimming took 9 bases from V and 4 from J; bases not matched to a gene: 8. In nucleotides, the CDR3 is TGTGCTAGCGCTGCTCAGGGGGCCGGGGCCAACGTCCTGACTTTC. Translating gives CASAAQGAGANVLTF.

The count of this clone is one. Other DNA sequences in this sample translate to the same CDR3. The rearrangement links TRBV27 to TRBJ2-1; TRBD2 might be the D (5 bases). There are 16 residues in the CDR3. The germline V and J ends were trimmed by 2 bases and 0 bases, with 11 bases remaining between them. Germline assignment: CDR1 MNHEY and CDR2 SMNVEV (reference sequence). The CDR3 here is CASSLSPGSSYNEQFF. CDR3 sequence (DNA): TGTGCCAGCAGTTTAAGTCCGGGAAGCTCCTACAATGAGCAGTTCTTC.

The chain joins TRBV6-6 to TRBJ1-1; possibly TRBD1 for D (6 bases). The CDR3 runs to 11 residues. Between the trimmed V and J ends, which lost 5 bases and 7 bases, there was a span of 8 bases. CDR1 is MNHNY, CDR2 SVGAGI, per germline (reference sequence). The CDR3 bases are TGTGCCAGCAGTACAGGGTTTGAAGCTTTCTTT. Encoded protein: CASSTGFEAFF.

This chain joins TRBV29-1 and TRBJ2-3; TRBD2 matches at 8 bases. V gave up 3 bases and J gave up 3 bases; unmatched junction bases: 8. Germline loops: CDR1 SQVTM, CDR2 ANQGSEA. The CDR3 has 15 residues. Here the CDR3 DNA reads TGCAGCGTTGAGGGCAAGCGGGGGATGACAGATACGCAGTATTTT. It translates to CSVEGKRGMTDTQYF.

The chain joins TRBV19 to TRBJ1-3; D call uncertain. The germline CDR1 and CDR2 sequences are LNHDA and SQIVND (reference sequence). V was cut by 0 bases and J by 1 base, with 7 bases left in between. This CDR3 contains 15 residues. CDR3 coding DNA: TGTGCCAGTAGTATAGATAAAGGGTCTGGAAACACCATATATTTT. The encoded protein is CASSIDKGSGNTIYF.

The chain recombines TRBV9 with TRBJ2-7; weak D call: TRBD2 (5 bases). The CDR3 extends over 14 amino acids. The ends were cut back, 4 bases at V and 6 bases at J, with 17 bases in the middle. Germline values: CDR1 SGDLS, CDR2 YYNGEE. CDR3 amino acids: CASSPPPGNREQYF. Written as DNA, the CDR3 is TGTGCCAGCAGCCCTCCCCCGGGAAACCGCGAGCAGTACTTC. Variable domain in full (rest from reference TRBV9 and TRBJ2-7): DSGVTQTPKHLITATGQRVTLRCSPRSGDLSVYWYQQSLDQGLQFLIQYYNGEERAKGNILERFSAQQFPDLHSELNLSSLELGDSALYFCASSPPPGNREQYFGPGTRLTVT.

The chain uses TRBV7-9 and TRBJ2-1, with D tentatively TRBD1 (5 bases). CDR1 SEHNR and CDR2 FQNEAQ come from the germline V gene (reference sequence). The CDR3 contains 15 residues. Trimming cost V 1 base and J 10 bases, with 17 bases left between them. CDR3 nucleotides: TGTGCCAGCAGCTTAGTCGGAAGCGTTCAGGGAGAGCAGTTCTTC. Protein sequence: CASSLVGSVQGEQFF.

The rearrangement uses TRBV23-1 and TRBJ2-7; D might be TRBD2 (6 bases). TRBV23-1 is an ORF for which the function is uncertain. The CDR3 runs 14 residues. The V end lost 7 bases, the J end lost 2 bases, and 15 bases lay between the germline ends. CDR3 residues: CASTPGEQTYEQYF. DNA for the CDR3: TGCGCCAGCACCCCGGGGGAACAGACCTACGAGCAGTACTTC.

This rearrangement joins TRBV30 to TRBJ2-1; D call uncertain. CDR1 GTSNPN and CDR2 SVGIG come from the germline V gene (reference sequence). V dropped 0 bases and J dropped 7 bases, with 10 bases sitting between them. This CDR3 has 13 amino acids. CDR3 nucleotide sequence: TGTGCCTGGAGTGTACGATATAGAAATGAGCAGTTCTTC. This translates into CAWSVRYRNEQFF.

As concerns this clone: One junction end does not reproduce the germline sequence, and a read error may be involved. The V gene is TRBV4-1, the J gene TRBJ2-2, with D tentatively TRBD1 (6 bases). The CDR3 is 11 amino acids. Per germline, CDR1 MGHRA and CDR2 YSYEKL. For the CDR3, the DNA is TGCGCCAGCCGCCAGGGGCGGGAGCTGTTTTTT. Its protein is CASRQGRELFF.